This passage covers 24 T cell receptor beta chains from one sample sequenced in a study of beta chain features in type 1 diabetes. Since all of the isolated RNA was reverse transcribed, expressed TCRB transcripts were what got sequenced. The protocol was immunoSEQ multiplex PCR, while the TCRdb copy is restricted to in-frame clones and leaves out a portion. The sample lists 150,000 to 200,000 clones, 7.8% occurring once. General study results and limits: The study found moderately but significantly shorter TCRB CDR3s in all four CD4+ subsets of Type 1 diabetes patients.

Their recognized antigens are unknown. Source material: central memory CD4+ T cells from blood. These receptors were taken from a woman in her forties with type 1 diabetes.

V is TRBV14 and J is TRBJ2-7, with 9 bases identical to TRBD1. The trim removed 2 bases at V and 4 bases at J, leaving 9 bases unmatched. The CDR3 runs to 16 residues. Germline V lookup: CDR1 SGHDN, CDR2 FVKESK. Here the CDR3 reads CASSQHQGQGGYEQYF. The CDR3 DNA follows: TGTGCCAGCAGCCAACACCAGGGACAGGGAGGATACGAGCAGTACTTC.

This clone was counted only a few times. The chain links TRBV4-2 to TRBJ2-2; D perhaps matches TRBD2 (7 bases). The CDR3 has 16 residues. CDR1 is LGHNA and CDR2 is YNFKEQ in the germline V gene. The V and J ends lost 5 bases and 7 bases respectively, with 20 bases between them. The CDR3 DNA sequence: TGTGCCAGCAGCAACGAGGTGGGGGGGCTCGGCGGGGAGCTGTTTTTT. Its protein is CASSNEVGGLGGELFF.

This clone was seen more than once but under ten times. The chain has TRBV10-3 and TRBJ1-1; 8 nucleotides match TRBD1. V lost 11 bases and J lost 1; bases outside the gene matches: 3. This CDR3 has 12 residues. Germline V lookup: CDR1 ENHRY, CDR2 SYGVKD. CDR3 sequence (DNA): TGTGCCTCGGGACAGGCGAACACTGAAGCTTTCTTT. Residues: CASGQANTEAFF.

For this clone: Within the sample, other DNA sequences also encode this same CDR3. V is TRBV19 and J is TRBJ1-5; 8 bases are a match to TRBD1. V shed 5 bases, J shed 4 bases, and the junction held 4 bases outside the gene matches. Germline V lookup: CDR1 LNHDA, CDR2 SQIVND (reference sequence). The CDR3 consists of 14 residues. CDR3 nucleotide sequence: TGTGCCAGTAGTTCTACAGGGGGTAATCAGCCCCAGCATTTT. Its translation is CASSSTGGNQPQHF.

This clone was counted at least ten times. The chain employs TRBV29-1 and TRBJ2-3, with D possibly TRBD1 on 6 matching bases. The CDR3 sequence is 13 residues long. Trimming took off 3 bases at V and 2 bases at J, with 9 bases between the two ends. Germline CDR1 reads SQVTM; CDR2 reads ANQGSEA. The CDR3 is CSVEDSHTDTQYF. CDR3 in DNA: TGCAGCGTTGAGGACAGCCACACAGATACGCAGTATTTT.

This clone was counted only a few times. This chain links TRBV7-3 with TRBJ2-3; 7 bases agree with TRBD1. Germline lookup yields CDR1 SGHTA and CDR2 FQGTGA. The CDR3 consists of 15 residues. The junction had 7 bases not matched to a gene; V was cut back by 1 base and J by 6 bases. The CDR3, as DNA: TGTGCCAGCAGCTTAATTGGACAGGTGGGGGATACGCAGTATTTT. Translated: CASSLIGQVGDTQYF.

The chain joins TRBV28 to TRBJ2-5; 13 bases match TRBD2. Germline values: CDR1 MDHEN, CDR2 SYDVKM. V shed 3 bases, J shed 2 bases, and the junction held 0 bases outside the gene matches. This CDR3 comprises 15 residues. CDR3 residues: CASSLGLAGQETQYF. The CDR3 DNA follows: TGTGCCAGCAGTTTGGGACTAGCGGGACAAGAGACCCAGTACTTC.

V is TRBV6-6 and J is TRBJ2-4; D is ambiguous. The V and J ends lost 5 bases and 3 bases respectively, with 11 bases between them. Germline V gene lookup returns CDR1 MNHNY and CDR2 SVGAGI (reference sequence). This CDR3 spans 14 amino acids. CDR3 nucleotide sequence: TGTGCCAGCAGTACCCACGAGGACAAAAACATTCAGTACTTC. Its protein product is CASSTHEDKNIQYF.

This chain connects TRBV4-1 to TRBJ1-4, with D unclear. The CDR3 has 16 amino acids. Trimming stripped 2 bases from V and 0 bases from J, with 10 bases between. Germline V gene sequence: CDR1 MGHRA, CDR2 YSYEKL. Written as DNA, the CDR3 is TGCGCCAGCAGCCAATCCGCGGTCGCAACTAATGAAAAACTGTTTTTT. Translating gives CASSQSAVATNEKLFF.

The chain uses TRBV5-5 and TRBJ2-3; 8 nucleotides agree with TRBD1. The CDR3 is made up of 17 amino acids. Trimming took 4 bases from V and 0 from J; bases not matched to a gene: 10. The germline V gene has CDR1 SGHKS and CDR2 YYEKEE (reference sequence). CDR3 protein: CASSPRAGGSSTDTQYF. In nucleotides, the CDR3 is TGTGCCAGCAGCCCGAGAGCAGGGGGCTCTAGCACAGATACGCAGTATTTT.

V is TRBV5-4 and J is TRBJ1-2, with D perhaps TRBD1 (6 bases). The V gene lost 4 bases and the J gene lost 2 bases, with 12 bases spanning the gap. In germline, CDR1 is SGHNT, CDR2 YYREEE (reference sequence). This CDR3 is 14 amino acids long. The CDR3 DNA reads as TGTGCCAGCAGCGGAACAGGGTCCAACTATGGCTACACCTTC. It yields the protein CASSGTGSNYGYTF.

The chain links TRBV7-3 to TRBJ1-2; the D gene is possibly TRBD1 (6 bases). V was cut by 4 bases and J by 2 bases, with 11 bases left in between. Germline CDR1 SGHTA, CDR2 FQGTGA. This CDR3 contains 14 residues. CDR3: CASSSGTTNYGYTF. The CDR3 bases are TGTGCCAGCAGCTCGGGGACAACCAACTATGGCTACACCTTC.

This clone was counted between two and nine times. CDR3 region: CASSWRGGGTQYF. CDR3 DNA: TGTGCCAGCAGCTGGCGGGGAGGCGGGACCCAGTACTTC. The rearrangement joins TRBV5-4 to TRBJ2-5, with D possibly matching TRBD2 (6 bases). Germline CDR1 and CDR2: SGHNT and YYREEE (reference sequence). The CDR3 has 13 amino acids. Trimming removed 3 bases from V and 7 bases from J, with 13 bases in between.

The chain recombines TRBV7-2 with TRBJ1-1, with TRBD1 as a possible D gene (6 bases). Trimming pared 6 bases from V and 1 base from J, leaving 15 bases between. The CDR3 has 15 residues. Germline V gene data show CDR1 as SGHTA and CDR2 as FQGNSA. CDR3 in DNA: TGTGCCAGCAGTCCTAGGGGGGGCAGGAACACTGAAGCTTTCTTT. Encoded protein: CASSPRGGRNTEAFF. The variable domain in full, completed from reference TRBV7-2 and TRBJ1-1, reads GAGVSQSPSNKVTEKGKDVELRCDPISGHTALYWYRQSLGQGLEFLIYFQGNSAPDKSGLPSDRFSAERTGGSVSTLTIQRTQQEDSAVYLCASSPRGGRNTEAFFGQGTRLTVV.

This rearrangement joins TRBV5-4 to TRBJ2-3, with 12 bases lining up with TRBD2. Trimming took 1 base from V and 4 from J; bases not matched to a gene: 4. The CDR3 has 16 residues. Germline values: CDR1 SGHNT, CDR2 YYREEE (reference sequence). DNA for the CDR3: TGTGCCAGCAGCTTGAAACTAGCGGGGGGTTCAGATACGCAGTATTTT. Translating it yields CASSLKLAGGSDTQYF.

The rearrangement uses TRBV11-2 and TRBJ2-3; perhaps TRBD2 as D (5 bases). The germline V gene encodes CDR1 SGHAT and CDR2 FQNNGV. The CDR3 extends over 15 amino acids. V was trimmed by 5 bases and J by 0 bases, leaving 12 bases between them. The CDR3 coding sequence is TGTGCCAGCAGCGCGGACTTCACCAGCACAGATACGCAGTATTTT. Protein: CASSADFTSTDTQYF.

The chain couples TRBV28 to TRBJ2-3; 9 bases match TRBD1. Germline lookup yields CDR1 MDHEN and CDR2 SYDVKM. This CDR3 has 15 residues. Trimming took 6 bases from V and 2 from J; bases not matched to a gene: 6. The CDR3 region is CASRDDRGYTDTQYF. The CDR3 nucleotides are TGTGCCAGCAGAGACGACAGGGGGTACACAGATACGCAGTATTTT.

The V call is TRBV25-1, the J call TRBJ2-1; D not certain. The CDR3 extends over 13 amino acids. Germline assignment: CDR1 MGHDK and CDR2 SYGVNS. Trimming left V 3 bases short and J 4 bases short, with 7 bases between. CDR3 loop: CASSELAYNEQFF. DNA of the CDR3: TGTGCCAGCAGTGAGCTGGCTTACAATGAGCAGTTCTTC.

This chain uses TRBV6-6 with TRBJ1-1; a possible D gene is TRBD1 (6 bases). The CDR3 extends over 14 amino acids. V shed 5 bases and J shed 4 bases, with 14 bases lying between them. Germline loops: CDR1 MNHNY, CDR2 SVGAGI (reference sequence). CDR3 sequence reads: CASSDKGDSTEAFF. CDR3 nucleotides: TGTGCCAGCAGTGACAAGGGGGATTCCACTGAAGCTTTCTTT.

The chain has TRBV7-2 and TRBJ2-1; 12 bases map to TRBD2. The V gene end was trimmed by 5 bases and the J gene end by 4 bases; junction bases not matched to a gene: 3. The CDR3 loop spans 15 amino acids. The germline V gene has CDR1 SGHTA and CDR2 FQGNSA. CDR3 amino acids: CASSPTSGSYNEQFF. In DNA, the CDR3 is TGTGCCAGCAGCCCGACTAGCGGGAGTTACAATGAGCAGTTCTTC.

The rearrangement links TRBV5-1 to TRBJ2-7; tentatively, D is TRBD2 (6 bases). Germline CDR1 reads SGHRS; CDR2 reads YFSETQ. This CDR3 region has 14 residues. Deletions cut 4 bases from V and 2 bases from J, with 13 bases between. The CDR3 here is CASSPGDFPYEQYF. The CDR3 DNA sequence: TGCGCCAGCAGCCCCGGGGACTTTCCCTACGAGCAGTACTTC.

The rearrangement joins TRBV18 to TRBJ1-1; 12 nucleotides align to TRBD1. The CDR3 runs 17 residues. With 0 bases clipped from V and 4 bases from J, the junction kept 6 bases outside the gene matches. CDR1 is KGHSH, CDR2 LQKENI, per germline. The CDR3 spells CASSPPGGTGGLTEAFF. The CDR3 DNA sequence: TGTGCCAGCTCACCACCGGGAGGGACAGGGGGCCTCACTGAAGCTTTCTTT.

The V and J genes are TRBV11-2 and TRBJ1-1, with D unresolved. Germline CDR1 SGHAT, CDR2 FQNNGV. V was clipped by 0 bases and J by 11 bases, with 13 bases between them. The CDR3 contains 13 residues. The CDR3 is CASSLDVSREAFF. CDR3 DNA: TGTGCCAGCAGCTTAGATGTATCCCGAGAGGCTTTCTTT. Based on the CDR3 plus reference TRBV11-2 and TRBJ1-1, the full variable domain is EAGVAQSPRYKIIEKRQSVAFWCNPISGHATLYWYQQILGQGPKLLIQFQNNGVVDDSQLPKDRFSAERLKGVDSTLKIQPAKLEDSAVYLCASSLDVSREAFFGQGTRLTVV.

The chain uses TRBV5-1 and TRBJ1-1, with 9 bases fitting TRBD1. This CDR3 has 14 amino acids. Trimming removed 0 bases from V and 5 bases from J; junction bases left unmatched: 2. Germline V gives CDR1 SGHRS, CDR2 YFSETQ. The chain's CDR3 is CASSLGDRETEAFF. Written as DNA, the CDR3 is TGCGCCAGCAGCTTGGGGGACAGGGAAACTGAAGCTTTCTTT.